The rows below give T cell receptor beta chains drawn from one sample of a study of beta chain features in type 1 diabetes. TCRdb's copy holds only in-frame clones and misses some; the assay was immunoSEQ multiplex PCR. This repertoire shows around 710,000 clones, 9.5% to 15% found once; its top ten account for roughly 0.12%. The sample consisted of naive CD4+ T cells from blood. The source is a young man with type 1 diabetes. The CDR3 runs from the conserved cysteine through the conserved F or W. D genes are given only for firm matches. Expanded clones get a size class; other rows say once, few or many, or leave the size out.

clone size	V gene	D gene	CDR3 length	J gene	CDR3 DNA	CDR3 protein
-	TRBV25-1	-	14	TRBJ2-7	TGTGCCCTGACGATTGACGGCGACTCCTACGAGCAGTACTTC	CALTIDGDSYEQYF
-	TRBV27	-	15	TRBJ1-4	TGTGCCAGCAGCCGCCAGGACACCCTCGGGGAAAAACTGTTTTTT	CASSRQDTLGEKLFF
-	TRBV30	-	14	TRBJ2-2	TGTGCCTGGAGTGTAGGGCCTAACACCGGGGAGCTGTTTTTT	CAWSVGPNTGELFF
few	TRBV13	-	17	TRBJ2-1	TGTGCCAGCACCCACTTAAGGTTCCAGGGGTCCTACAATGAGCAGTTCTTC	CASTHLRFQGSYNEQFF
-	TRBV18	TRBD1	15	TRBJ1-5	TGTGCCAGCTCATACGGGACAGGGGGCGGGCAGCCCCAGCATTTT	CASSYGTGGGQPQHF
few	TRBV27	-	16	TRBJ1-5	TGTGCCAGCAGTTTCACTCTTCCGGGAACAAATCAGCCCCAGCATTTT	CASSFTLPGTNQPQHF
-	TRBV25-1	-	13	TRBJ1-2	TGTGCCAGCAGTTTCGGGACCTTCTATGGCTACACCTTC	CASSFGTFYGYTF
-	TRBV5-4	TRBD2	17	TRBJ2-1	TGTGCCAGCAGCTTGGGCGGGGGGCTTATCTCCTACAATGAGCAGTTCTTC	CASSLGGGLISYNEQFF
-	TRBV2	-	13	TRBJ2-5	TGTGCCAGCAGTGATGGACAAGGAGAGACCCAGTACTTC	CASSDGQGETQYF
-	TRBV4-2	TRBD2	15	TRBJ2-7	TGTGCCAGCAGGCGCGAAAGCGGGGGTGTGTACGAGCAGTACTTC	CASRRESGGVYEQYF
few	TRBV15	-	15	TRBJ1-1	TGTGCCACCACCGAATCACCGGTGGAAAACACTGAAGCTTTCTTT	CATTESPVENTEAFF
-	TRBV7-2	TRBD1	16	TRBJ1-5	TGTGCCAGCAGCTATGGGACAGCTTATAGCAATCAGCCCCAGCATTTT	CASSYGTAYSNQPQHF
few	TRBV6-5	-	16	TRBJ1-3	TGTGCCAGCAGTTACTCGGGGGGAAGGTCTGGAAACACCATATATTTT	CASSYSGGRSGNTIYF
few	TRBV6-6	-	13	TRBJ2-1	TGTGCCAGCGGGCAGTCCCACTACAATGAGCAGTTCTTC	CASGQSHYNEQFF
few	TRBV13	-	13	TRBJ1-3	TGTGCCAGCGGAAGGACCTCTGGAAACACCATATATTTT	CASGRTSGNTIYF
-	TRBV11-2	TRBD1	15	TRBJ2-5	TGTGCCAGCAGCCAAGGACAGGGGCGAAGAGAGACCCAGTACTTC	CASSQGQGRRETQYF
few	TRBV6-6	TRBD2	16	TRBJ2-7	TGTGCCAGCAGTTACTCGGCGCCTAGCGGGGTTCCGATAGGGTACTTC	CASSYSAPSGVPIGYF
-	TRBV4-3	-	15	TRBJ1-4	TGCGCCAGCAGCCAGGGGACGGACCTTAGGGAAAAACTGTTTTTT	CASSQGTDLREKLFF
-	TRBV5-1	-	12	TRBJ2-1	TGCGCCAGCAGCTTGGAGGGGATAGGGCAGTTCTTC	CASSLEGIGQFF
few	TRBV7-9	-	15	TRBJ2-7	TGTGCCAGCAGCAAGCAGGGTCTTTTCTCCTACGAGCAGTACTTC	CASSKQGLFSYEQYF
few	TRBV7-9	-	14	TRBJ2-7	TGTGCCAGCAGCCTCGACTCGGGCTCCTACGAGCAGTACTTC	CASSLDSGSYEQYF
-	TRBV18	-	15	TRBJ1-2	TGTGCCAGCTCACCGGCCAATCAGGAACCCTATGGCTACACCTTC	CASSPANQEPYGYTF
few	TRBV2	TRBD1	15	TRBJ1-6	TGTGCCAGCAGTGAGAAGGACAGGCCTAATTCACCCCTCCACTTT	CASSEKDRPNSPLHF
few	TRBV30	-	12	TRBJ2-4	TGTGCCTGGACTGAATTATCAAACATTCAGTACTTC	CAWTELSNIQYF
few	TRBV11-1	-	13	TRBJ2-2	TGTGCCAGCAGCCTCGACAGGCCCGGGGAGCTGTTTTTT	CASSLDRPGELFF
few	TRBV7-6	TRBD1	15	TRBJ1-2	TGTGCCAGCAGCTTAGCGGGGACAGCGAACTATGGCTACACCTTC	CASSLAGTANYGYTF
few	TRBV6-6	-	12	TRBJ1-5	TGTGCCAGCAGCAGGCGGGAGCAGCCCCAGCATTTT	CASSRREQPQHF
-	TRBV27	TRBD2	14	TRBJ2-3	TGTGCCAGCAATCCCGGGGGGGGCACAGATACGCAGTATTTT	CASNPGGGTDTQYF
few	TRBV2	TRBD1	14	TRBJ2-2	TGTGCCAGCAGTTCAGACAGGGCTGCCGGGGAGCTGTTTTTT	CASSSDRAAGELFF
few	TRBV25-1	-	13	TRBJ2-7	TGTGCCAGCCGCGCGTCATTCTCCTACGAGCAGTACTTC	CASRASFSYEQYF
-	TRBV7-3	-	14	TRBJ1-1	TGTGCCAGCAGCTTTACCCTTGAGGTCGGCGAAGCTTTCTTT	CASSFTLEVGEAFF
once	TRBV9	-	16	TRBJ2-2	TGTGCCAGCAGCGTAGATCCGTCCTTGGGCACCGGGGAGCTGTTTTTT	CASSVDPSLGTGELFF
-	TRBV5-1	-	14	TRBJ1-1	TGCGCCAGCAGCTTCGTCCAGGGTGACACTGAAGCTTTCTTT	CASSFVQGDTEAFF
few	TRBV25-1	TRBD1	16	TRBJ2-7	TGTGCCAGCAGTGACCCCCCTCGGACAGGGGGGAACGAGCAGTACTTC	CASSDPPRTGGNEQYF
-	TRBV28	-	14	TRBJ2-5	TGTGCCAGCAGTTTTCAGGGGTACCAAGAGACCCAGTACTTC	CASSFQGYQETQYF
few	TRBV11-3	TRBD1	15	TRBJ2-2	TGTGCCAGCAGTATCGGGACAGGTTACACCGGGGAGCTGTTTTTT	CASSIGTGYTGELFF
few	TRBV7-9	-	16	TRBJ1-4	TGTGCCAGCAGCTTTCAAGGGGGGACCGCTAATGAAAAACTGTTTTTT	CASSFQGGTANEKLFF
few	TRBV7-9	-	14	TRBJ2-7	TGTGCCAGCAGCTTGGGTAAAGGGCCTTACGAGCAGTACTTC	CASSLGKGPYEQYF
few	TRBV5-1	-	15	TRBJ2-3	TGCGCCAGCAGCCTGTCGGCAGGACGCACAGATACGCAGTATTTT	CASSLSAGRTDTQYF
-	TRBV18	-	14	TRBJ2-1	TGTGCCAGCTCACCGTTGTTCGAGGACAATGAGCAGTTCTTC	CASSPLFEDNEQFF
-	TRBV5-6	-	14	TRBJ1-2	TGTGCCAGCAGCTTGGCCGTAAACAGCTATGGCTACACCTTC	CASSLAVNSYGYTF
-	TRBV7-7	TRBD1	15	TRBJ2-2	TGTGCTAGCAGCCCGTCCCGGGACAGGAGCGGGGAGCTGTTTTTT	CASSPSRDRSGELFF
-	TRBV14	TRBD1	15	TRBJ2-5	TGTGCCAGCAGCCCGCAGACAGGGCCCCAAGAGACCCAGTACTTC	CASSPQTGPQETQYF
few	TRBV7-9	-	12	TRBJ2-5	TGTGCCAGCAGCTTAGTGTTAGAGACCCAGTACTTC	CASSLVLETQYF
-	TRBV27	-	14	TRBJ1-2	TGTGCCAGCAGTTCTTACACCGGGCGGTATGGCTACACCTTC	CASSSYTGRYGYTF
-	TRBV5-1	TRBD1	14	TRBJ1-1	TGCGCCAGCAGCACGGACAGGGTACACACTGAAGCTTTCTTT	CASSTDRVHTEAFF